The following is a T cell receptor beta chain sequence with its context. The sample belongs to a study of T cell changes during pregnancy in multiple sclerosis. Some clones are missing from TCRdb's copy, which holds only in-frame ones; the method was immunoSEQ multiplex PCR. The top ten hold about 2.8% of the sample, which has 12,000 to 15,000 clones, over 85% seen once. V lost 5 bases to trimming and J lost 7 bases; unmatched junction nucleotides: 8. The germline V gene has CDR1 SGHNT and CDR2 YENEEA. The length of the CDR3 is 15 residues. This clonotype was obtained from a female donor in good health, enrolled as a control in a pregnancy study. Here the sequenced sample was peripheral blood, taken in the second trimester of pregnancy. The chain recombines TRBV11-3 with TRBJ2-2; 9 positions agree with TRBD2. The CDR3 DNA reads as TGTGCCAGCAGCCCCAAGCGGGAGGCCCACGGGGAGCTGTTTTTT. Protein: CASSPKREAHGELFF.